A selection of T cell receptor beta chains follows, all from one sample in a study of blood T cell repertoires in COVID-19. Here immunoSEQ multiplex PCR was the method, and the copy in TCRdb shows in-frame clones only, minus some. The table shows roughly 220,000 clones, with 70% to 90% occurring only once. The sequenced material came from peripheral blood. These receptors came from a man of 80 years or more with acute or convalescent COVID-19. CDR3s include the opening cysteine and the closing phenylalanine or tryptophan. The order of the fields is V gene, CDR3 length, J gene, CDR3 protein.

v_gene: TRBV4-1; len: 17; j_gene: TRBJ2-7; CDR3aa: CASSQDPTGTSSLEQYF
v_gene: TRBV7-2; len: 14; j_gene: TRBJ2-3; CDR3aa: CASSLWEGTDTQYF
v_gene: TRBV30; len: 14; j_gene: TRBJ1-5; CDR3aa: CAWSHAGVNQPQHF
v_gene: TRBV5-8; len: 14; j_gene: TRBJ2-7; CDR3aa: CASSWKGVWNEQYF
v_gene: TRBV24-1; len: 15; j_gene: TRBJ2-5; CDR3aa: CATSDPGAPQETQYF
v_gene: TRBV20-1; len: 16; j_gene: TRBJ2-3; CDR3aa: CSASRGGNSGTDTQYF
v_gene: TRBV5-6; len: 14; j_gene: TRBJ2-7; CDR3aa: CASSTRTGEYEQYF
v_gene: TRBV12-3/TRBV12-4; len: 13; j_gene: TRBJ2-5; CDR3aa: CASSLVGLWTQYF
v_gene: TRBV18; len: 17; j_gene: TRBJ2-5; CDR3aa: CASSPARGTGDQETQYF
v_gene: TRBV3-1/TRBV3-2; len: 14; j_gene: TRBJ2-2; CDR3aa: CASSRRGDTGELFF
v_gene: TRBV19; len: 14; j_gene: TRBJ2-4; CDR3aa: CASSIGGGPDIQYF
v_gene: TRBV18; len: 14; j_gene: TRBJ1-5; CDR3aa: CASSQGASNQPQHF
v_gene: TRBV28; len: 15; j_gene: TRBJ1-1; CDR3aa: CASSLSTGGANEAFF
v_gene: TRBV7-2; len: 17; j_gene: TRBJ1-2; CDR3aa: CASSQRSGGGTLYGYTF
v_gene: TRBV7-9; len: 15; j_gene: TRBJ2-5; CDR3aa: CASSFAGGFGETQYF
v_gene: TRBV10-3; len: 15; j_gene: TRBJ2-7; CDR3aa: CAIRPGLADSYEQYF